The 27 T cell receptor beta chains reported below all come from one sample, sequenced in a study of T cells in Graves' hyperthyroidism and ophthalmopathy. RNA transcripts provided the source from which TCR beta CDR3 regions were amplified. First-round RT-PCR targeting the TCR CDR3 was performed with the HTBI primer set. MiXCR, applied by TCRdb to the multiplex PCR reads, yields one record per CDR3 protein. The sample lists 450,000 to 700,000 distinct CDR3 sequences, 46% occurring once. The sequenced sample consisted of peripheral blood or thyroid tissue (not recorded which). Source of these receptors: an adult woman with Graves' disease, either hyperthyroidism or ophthalmopathy (not recorded which).

The gene calls are TRBV19 and TRBJ2-7, with 11 bases matching TRBD2. The CDR3 totals 14 residues. The ends lost 1 base at V and 6 bases at J; junction bases unmatched: 2. The germline CDR1 and CDR2 sequences are LNHDA and SQIVND (reference sequence). The chain's CDR3 is CASSIAGTSGEQYF. DNA for the CDR3: TGTGCCAGTAGTATAGCCGGGACTAGCGGCGAGCAGTACTTC. Variable domain in full (rest from reference TRBV19 and TRBJ2-7): DGGITQSPKYLFRKEGQNVTLSCEQNLNHDAMYWYRQDPGQGLRLIYYSQIVNDFQKGDIAEGYSVSREKKESFPLTVTSAQKNPTAFYLCASSIAGTSGEQYFGPGTRLTVT.

This clonotype was counted once. The J gene is TRBJ2-2, the V gene TRBV7-4; TRBD2 is a possible D gene (6 bases). This CDR3 has 12 amino acids. V was trimmed by 1 base and J by 13 bases, leaving 10 bases between them. Germline CDR1 reads SGHVT; CDR2 reads SQSDAQ. The CDR3 sequence is CASSLDGGRLFF. For the CDR3, the DNA is TGTGCCAGCAGCTTAGACGGGGGAAGGCTGTTTTTT.

This clonotype was detected many times. The genes are TRBV10-3 and TRBJ2-2; either TRBD1 or TRBD2 may supply D (6 bases each). The CDR3 totals 12 residues. Trimming left V 6 bases short and J 9 bases short, with 11 bases between. Germline loops: CDR1 ENHRY, CDR2 SYGVKD. The CDR3: CAIRPGARELFF. The CDR3 region has the DNA TGTGCCATCAGGCCGGGGGCCCGGGAGCTGTTTTTT.

J is TRBJ2-3 and V is TRBV7-6; D is perhaps TRBD1 (6 bases). The V gene lost 1 base and the J gene lost 10 bases, with 18 bases spanning the gap. This CDR3 has 15 amino acids. Per the germline V gene, CDR1 is SGHVS and CDR2 is FNYEAQ. The CDR3 bases are TGTGCCAGCAGCTTAGATCCCTTACAGGGACCACCGCAGTATTTT. It codes for CASSLDPLQGPPQYF. Full variable domain (outside the CDR3, taken from reference TRBV7-6 and TRBJ2-3): GAGVSQSPRYKVTKRGQDVALRCDPISGHVSLYWYRQALGQGPEFLTYFNYEAQQDKSGLPNDRFSAERPEGSISTLTIQRTEQRDSAMYRCASSLDPLQGPPQYFGPGTRLTVL.

Many counts were recorded for this clonotype. The V and J genes are TRBV11-2 and TRBJ2-2; 8 bases match TRBD1. The CDR3 loop spans 16 amino acids. After removal of 5 bases from V and 3 bases from J, the junction contained 8 bases not matched to a gene. Germline V gene sequence: CDR1 SGHAT, CDR2 FQNNGV. CDR3 amino acids: CASSPIRGPYTGELFF. CDR3 bases: TGTGCCAGCAGCCCCATCAGGGGGCCGTACACCGGGGAGCTGTTTTTT.

Ten or more counts support this clonotype. Written as DNA, the CDR3 is TGTGCCAGCAGTCGGGGGACGGAGAACACTGAAGCTTTCTTT. Protein product: CASSRGTENTEAFF. The chain carries TRBV6-5 and TRBJ1-1; a weak D match, TRBD1 (5 bases). V was pared by 5 bases and J by 1 base, with 11 bases between. Germline V CDR1 and CDR2: MNHEY, SVGAGI. The CDR3 has 14 residues.

V is TRBV7-9 and J is TRBJ1-5; tentatively, D is TRBD1 (6 bases). This CDR3 has 16 amino acids. Germline loops: CDR1 SEHNR, CDR2 FQNEAQ (reference sequence). V lost 5 bases and J 4 bases, leaving 18 bases between the germline ends. The CDR3 nucleotides are TGTGCCAGCAGCCAAGTTATCGGACAGACTAATCAGCCCCAGCATTTT. This codes for CASSQVIGQTNQPQHF.

This clonotype was observed a handful of times. The V and J genes are TRBV6-6 and TRBJ2-2, with TRBD2 identical over 7 bases. Per germline, CDR1 MNHNY and CDR2 SVGAGI (reference sequence). This CDR3 spans 17 amino acids. Trimming took 2 bases from V and 0 from J; bases not matched to a gene: 6. The CDR3 protein is CASSYEGGSANTGELFF. In DNA, the CDR3 is TGTGCCAGCAGTTACGAGGGAGGGTCCGCGAACACCGGGGAGCTGTTTTTT.

There are many counts of this clonotype. The J gene is TRBJ2-7, the V gene TRBV7-9; 10 nucleotides line up with TRBD2. The CDR3 sequence is 17 residues long. Looked up from germline, CDR1 is SEHNR and CDR2 is FQNEAQ (reference sequence). J gave up 5 bases and V 5 bases, and 15 bases lay outside the gene matches. The CDR3 sequence is CASSQRLAGHVRNEQYF. CDR3 nucleotides: TGTGCCAGCAGCCAGAGACTAGCGGGTCATGTCAGGAACGAGCAGTACTTC.

The gene calls are TRBV29-1 and TRBJ1-4; TRBD1 agrees at 7 bases. The CDR3 spans 13 residues. Germline V gene data show CDR1 as SQVTM and CDR2 as ANQGSEA. V gave up 7 bases and J gave up 3 bases; unmatched junction bases: 5. CDR3 coding DNA: TGCAGCGCCAGGGGGGCGGCTAATGAAAAACTGTTTTTT. Amino acid sequence: CSARGAANEKLFF.

This clonotype appeared once. CDR3 residues: CASSLGTGGRNTEAFF. The CDR3 coding sequence is TGTGCCAGCAGCTTAGGGACAGGGGGAAGGAACACTGAAGCTTTCTTT. The chain uses TRBV7-6 and TRBJ1-1; 10 bases line up with TRBD1. V trimming: 1 base; J trimming: 1 base; junction bases outside the gene matches: 3. The CDR3 has 16 residues. The germline gives CDR1 SGHVS, CDR2 FNYEAQ.

This clonotype showed up just a few times. An end of the junction does not agree with germline; a read error may underlie this. This chain uses TRBV7-8 with TRBJ1-1; perhaps TRBD1 as D (5 bases). Germline V lookup: CDR1 SGHVS, CDR2 FQNEAQ. The CDR3 extends over 12 amino acids. The CDR3 protein is CTSSFGGAEAFF. The CDR3 DNA is TGTACCAGCAGCTTTGGGGGGGCTGAAGCTTTCTTT. The full variable domain, completed using reference TRBV7-8 and TRBJ1-1, is GAGVSQSPRYKVAKRGQDVALRCDPISGHVSLFWYQQALGQGPEFLTYFQNEAQLDKSGLPSDRFFAERPEGSVSTLKIQRTQQEDSAVYLCTSSFGGAEAFFGQGTRLTVV.

The chain couples TRBV7-9 to TRBJ1-2; no firm D call. CDR3 length: 13 amino acids. The V gene lost 5 bases and the J gene lost 4 bases, with 11 bases spanning the gap. Germline V gene lookup returns CDR1 SEHNR and CDR2 FQNEAQ (reference sequence). CDR3 protein: CASSPRSIYGYTF. CDR3 DNA sequence: TGTGCCAGCAGCCCGAGGTCGATCTATGGCTACACCTTC. The whole variable domain, filled in from reference TRBV7-9 and TRBJ1-2, reads DTGVSQNPRHKITKRGQNVTFRCDPISEHNRLYWYRQTLGQGPEFLTYFQNEAQLEKSRLLSDRFSAERPKGSFSTLEIQRTEQGDSAMYLCASSPRSIYGYTFGSGTRLTVV.

The table lists this clonotype with many counts. The chain carries TRBV28 and TRBJ1-6; D not certain. V gave up 6 bases and J gave up 11 bases, with 11 bases separating them. Germline V gives CDR1 MDHEN, CDR2 SYDVKM. This CDR3 has 12 amino acids. CDR3 sequence reads: CASRELSPPLHF. The CDR3 region has the DNA TGTGCCAGCAGGGAATTGTCGCCACCCCTCCACTTT.

This clonotype was counted between two and nine times. The chain uses TRBV25-1 and TRBJ1-5; tentatively, D is TRBD1 (6 bases). V was trimmed by 7 bases and J by 0 bases, leaving 28 bases between them. The CDR3 is 20 amino acids. From germline, CDR1 is MGHDK and CDR2 SYGVNS. In DNA, the CDR3 is TGTGCCAGCAATGTGGAGTTGGGCAGGGGACCCCCTTATAGCAATCAGCCCCAGCATTTT. Residues: CASNVELGRGPPYSNQPQHF.

This chain links TRBV10-3 with TRBJ2-5, with 9 bases fitting TRBD1. J was trimmed by 5 bases and V by 11 bases; bases with no gene match: 3. CDR3 length: 11 amino acids. Looked up from germline, CDR1 is ENHRY and CDR2 is SYGVKD. The CDR3 DNA is TGTGCCTCGGACAGGGGCGAGACCCAGTACTTC. Translated, it gives CASDRGETQYF.

The chain has TRBV5-1 and TRBJ2-2, with D unclear. Germline-derived CDR1 and CDR2 are SGHRS and YFSETQ. The CDR3 is 13 residues long. V gave up 4 bases and J gave up 6 bases, with 10 bases separating them. The CDR3 DNA is TGCGCCAGCAGCCGCGCCTCGGCCGGGGAGCTGTTTTTT. Encoded protein: CASSRASAGELFF.

This clonotype was seen many times. The chain employs TRBV10-3 and TRBJ2-7; TRBD1 aligns across 9 bases. The germline CDR1 and CDR2 sequences are ENHRY and SYGVKD. Germline trimming cut 11 bases from V and 7 bases from J; bases unmatched to any gene: 9. This CDR3 is built from 12 residues. DNA of the CDR3: TGTGCCGCCAGTACAGGGGGCAAAGAGCAGTACTTC. This gives the protein CAASTGGKEQYF.

This clonotype showed up many times. The rearrangement links TRBV11-2 to TRBJ2-7; the D gene is possibly TRBD1 (5 bases). CDR3 size: 14 residues. Between the trimmed V and J ends, which lost 3 bases and 7 bases, there was a span of 16 bases. Germline V gene lookup returns CDR1 SGHAT and CDR2 FQNNGV. CDR3 loop: CASSFEQGSLEQYF. CDR3 in DNA: TGTGCCAGCAGCTTTGAGCAGGGAAGCCTGGAGCAGTACTTC.

The DNA of the CDR3 is TGTGCCAGCACCCCCTGGGGGGCCAGCAATCAGCCCCAGCATTTT. This gives the protein CASTPWGASNQPQHF. The V gene is TRBV28, the J gene TRBJ1-5; tentative D call: TRBD1 (6 bases). Trimming took 7 bases from V and 1 from J, leaving 14 bases between them. Germline V gene data show CDR1 as MDHEN and CDR2 as SYDVKM. The CDR3 totals 15 residues. The full variable domain, in which reference TRBV28 and TRBJ1-5 provide the parts outside the CDR3, is DVKVTQSSRYLVKRTGEKVFLECVQDMDHENMFWYRQDPGLGLRLIYFSYDVKMKEKGDIPEGYSVSREKKERFSLILESASTNQTSMYLCASTPWGASNQPQHFGDGTRLSIL.

The chain has TRBV29-1 and TRBJ1-2; TRBD1 aligns across 7 bases. Trimming cost V 4 bases and J 4 bases; bases outside gene matches: 9. This CDR3 spans 14 amino acids. Germline loops: CDR1 SQVTM, CDR2 ANQGSEA. The CDR3 region is CSVAPGTAIYGYTF. The CDR3 nucleotides read TGCAGCGTTGCTCCCGGGACAGCGATCTATGGCTACACCTTC.

This clonotype was counted at least ten times. V and J are TRBV5-1 and TRBJ1-1; no definite D call. Trimming removed 0 bases from V and 4 bases from J, with 13 bases in between. This CDR3 has 15 residues. Germline CDR1 reads SGHRS; CDR2 reads YFSETQ. The CDR3 DNA sequence: TGCGCCAGCAGCTTGGCTGGGATCCGAGGCACTGAAGCTTTCTTT. Its protein is CASSLAGIRGTEAFF.

This clonotype was detected once. The chain has TRBV5-1 and TRBJ1-6; D possibly corresponds to TRBD1 (6 bases). CDR1 SGHRS and CDR2 YFSETQ come from the germline V gene. This CDR3 is 15 amino acids long. V lost 4 bases and J 7 bases, leaving 15 bases between the germline ends. CDR3 protein: CASSQGGGGNSPLHF. Here the CDR3 DNA reads TGCGCCAGCAGCCAAGGGGGGGGAGGGAATTCACCCCTCCACTTT.

The V call is TRBV5-1, the J call TRBJ1-2, with 10 bases matching TRBD1. In germline, CDR1 is SGHRS, CDR2 YFSETQ. V gave up 2 bases and J gave up 0 bases; unmatched junction bases: 7. This CDR3 has 17 residues. CDR3 sequence (DNA): TGCGCCAGCAGCTTAGGCGGGACAGGGGCGGCTAACTATGGCTACACCTTC. Translated, it gives CASSLGGTGAANYGYTF.

V gene TRBV11-1 combines with J gene TRBJ2-7; 11 bases are a match to TRBD2. Germline loops: CDR1 SGHAT, CDR2 FQDESV (reference sequence). The CDR3 has 14 residues. The junction had 8 bases not matched to a gene; V was cut back by 11 bases and J by 2 bases. The CDR3: CACKGTSGTYEQYF. The CDR3 DNA follows: TGTGCCTGCAAAGGGACTAGCGGAACCTACGAGCAGTACTTC.

In the case of this clonotype: The junction differs from germline at one of its ends, possibly a read error. The chain couples TRBV19 to TRBJ2-6, with 9 nucleotides matching TRBD1. Germline V lookup: CDR1 LNHDA, CDR2 SQIVND (reference sequence). CDR3 length: 13 amino acids. The CDR3 reads CASYIQGANVLTF. In DNA, the CDR3 is TGTGCCAGCTATATACAGGGGGCGAACGTCCTGACTTTC.

In this sample, this clonotype turned up many times. This chain links TRBV11-2 with TRBJ2-7; D tentatively reads TRBD1 or TRBD2 (6 bases each). There are 15 residues in the CDR3. The germline V gene encodes CDR1 SGHAT and CDR2 FQNNGV. V shed 4 bases and J shed 4 bases, with 17 bases lying between them. The CDR3 DNA reads TGTGCCAGCAGCTCGGTGGCGGGACAACCGTACGAGCAGTACTTC. It translates to CASSSVAGQPYEQYF.